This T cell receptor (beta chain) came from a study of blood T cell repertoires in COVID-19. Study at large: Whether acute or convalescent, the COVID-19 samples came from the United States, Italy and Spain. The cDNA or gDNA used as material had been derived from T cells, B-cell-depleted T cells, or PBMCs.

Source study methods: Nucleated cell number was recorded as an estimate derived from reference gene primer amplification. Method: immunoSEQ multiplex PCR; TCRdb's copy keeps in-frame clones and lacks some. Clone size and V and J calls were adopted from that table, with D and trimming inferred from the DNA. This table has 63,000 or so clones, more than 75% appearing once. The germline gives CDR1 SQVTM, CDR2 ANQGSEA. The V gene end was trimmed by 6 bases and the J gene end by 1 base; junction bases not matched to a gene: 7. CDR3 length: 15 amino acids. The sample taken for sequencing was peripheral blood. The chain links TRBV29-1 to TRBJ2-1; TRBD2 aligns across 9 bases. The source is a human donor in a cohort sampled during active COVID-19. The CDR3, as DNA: TGCAGCGTCTATAGCGGGAGTAGGTCCTACAATGAGCAGTTCTTC. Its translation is CSVYSGSRSYNEQFF.